This is a list of T cell receptor beta chains from one sample in a study of cytomegalovirus exposure and HLA in healthy donors. The protocol was immunoSEQ multiplex PCR, while the TCRdb copy is restricted to in-frame clones and leaves out a portion. In all, the sample yields tens of thousands of clones. The source material was PBMCs. Receptor source: a female donor in good health and CMV-seronegative. CDR3s include the opening cysteine and the closing phenylalanine or tryptophan. The D gene is left open where the match is weak.

>TRBV5-6|TRBJ1-1|TRBD1
CASTGTGYTEAFF
TGTGCCAGCACCGGGACAGGGTACACTGAAGCTTTCTTT
>TRBV9|TRBJ1-2|NA
CASSVADSRGRYGYTF
TGTGCCAGCAGCGTAGCCGACTCCAGGGGCCGTTATGGCTACACCTTC
>TRBV5-1|TRBJ2-3|NA
CASSLEEGDTQYF
TGCGCCAGCAGCTTGGAAGAGGGAGATACGCAGTATTTT
>TRBV5-1|TRBJ1-6|NA
CASSLRGKESPLHF
TGCGCCAGCAGCTTGCGGGGTAAGGAATCACCCCTCCACTTT
>TRBV29-1|TRBJ2-3|TRBD1
CSVPGQGRNTQYF
TGCAGCGTCCCGGGACAGGGGAGGAATACGCAGTATTTT
>TRBV6-5|TRBJ1-6|NA
CASSYDWSGASPLHF
TGTGCCAGCAGTTACGATTGGTCTGGGGCTTCACCCCTCCACTTT
>TRBV9|TRBJ1-1|TRBD1
CASSSGQGVLAFF
TGTGCCAGCAGCTCTGGACAGGGTGTGTTGGCTTTCTTT
>TRBV15|TRBJ2-7|NA
CATSREGHPYEQYF
TGTGCCACCAGCAGAGAGGGACATCCCTACGAGCAGTACTTC
>TRBV7-9|TRBJ2-7|NA
CASSSPTQEQYF
TGTGCCAGCAGCTCCCCCACCCAGGAACAGTACTTC
>TRBV4-2|TRBJ1-4|NA
CASSQEAAKMGLQGWDEKLFF
TGTGCCAGCAGCCAAGAGGCCGCCAAGATGGGCTTACAGGGATGGGATGAAAAACTGTTTTTT
>TRBV7-9|TRBJ2-2|TRBD1
CASSPKGAKAGELFF
TGTGCCAGCAGCCCCAAGGGGGCGAAGGCCGGGGAGCTGTTTTTT